These 2 T cell receptor beta chains were all obtained from the same sample, sequenced in a study of blood T cell repertoires in COVID-19. Data came from immunoSEQ multiplex PCR; TCRdb stores just in-frame clones and leaves some out. The table records under 250,000 clones, around nine tenths of them present only once. Sequences were obtained from peripheral blood. These receptors were collected from a woman in her sixties or seventies who had recovered from COVID-19.

V gene TRBV7-6 combines with J gene TRBJ1-3; perhaps TRBD1 as D (5 bases). Trimming shortened V by 5 bases and J by 1 base, and 9 bases separated the two germline ends. The length of the CDR3 is 14 residues. Germline V lookup: CDR1 SGHVS, CDR2 FNYEAQ. The CDR3 DNA reads TGTGCCAGCAGCCGTGGACAATCTGGAAACACCATATATTTT. This encodes CASSRGQSGNTIYF.

This chain links TRBV7-6 with TRBJ1-3; 7 bases are shared with TRBD1. There are 17 residues in the CDR3. CDR1 SGHVS and CDR2 FNYEAQ come from the germline V gene. Losses at the gene ends were 2 bases for V and 4 bases for J; bases not matched to a gene: 11. The CDR3: CASSLPKTGPKGNTIYF. CDR3 DNA: TGTGCCAGCAGCTTACCAAAGACAGGGCCGAAGGGAAACACCATATATTTT. The complete variable domain, with remaining parts taken from reference TRBV7-6 and TRBJ1-3, reads GAGVSQSPRYKVTKRGQDVALRCDPISGHVSLYWYRQALGQGPEFLTYFNYEAQQDKSGLPNDRFSAERPEGSISTLTIQRTEQRDSAMYRCASSLPKTGPKGNTIYFGEGSWLTVV.